Below are 10 T cell receptor beta chains sequenced from a single sample in a study of cytomegalovirus exposure and HLA in healthy donors. PCR amplification relied on 60 Vbeta primers (plus 13 Jbeta primers). TCRdb's copy holds only in-frame clones and misses some; the assay was immunoSEQ multiplex PCR. In the table there are about 160,000 clones, roughly three quarters of which are singletons. The specimen was PBMCs. The source is a man in his sixties in good health and CMV-seronegative.

V usage is TRBV7-9 and J usage is TRBJ2-3, with 9 bases fitting TRBD1. CDR1 and CDR2 from the germline V gene are SEHNR and FQNEAQ (reference sequence). CDR3 size: 19 residues. V lost 2 bases and J lost 3; bases outside the gene matches: 15. CDR3 in DNA: TGTGCCAGCAGCTTACCCTACTTTGGACAGGGGAGATGGACAGATACGCAGTATTTT. Its translation is CASSLPYFGQGRWTDTQYF. The variable domain in full, completed from reference TRBV7-9 and TRBJ2-3, reads DTGVSQNPRHKITKRGQNVTFRCDPISEHNRLYWYRQTLGQGPEFLTYFQNEAQLEKSRLLSDRFSAERPKGSFSTLEIQRTEQGDSAMYLCASSLPYFGQGRWTDTQYFGPGTRLTVL.

The rearrangement links TRBV30 to TRBJ2-4, with TRBD2 identical over 16 bases. Germline V gene lookup returns CDR1 GTSNPN and CDR2 SVGIG (reference sequence). Trimming took 0 bases from V and 11 from J; bases not matched to a gene: 7. The CDR3 totals 16 residues. CDR3 bases: TGTGCCTGGAGTGTAGCGGGACTAGCGGGAGGGCCCTTTCAGTACTTC. Its translation: CAWSVAGLAGGPFQYF.

This clone has just one count. V is TRBV28 and J is TRBJ2-7; 7 bases match TRBD1. J lost 2 bases, V lost 8 bases, and 9 bases had no gene match. The length of the CDR3 is 14 residues. The germline gives CDR1 MDHEN, CDR2 SYDVKM. CDR3 DNA sequence: TGTGCCAGCGTCACCCACAGGGGCCCCTACGAGCAGTACTTC. Translation: CASVTHRGPYEQYF. Together with reference TRBV28 and TRBJ2-7, the CDR3 gives the full variable domain: DVKVTQSSRYLVKRTGEKVFLECVQDMDHENMFWYRQDPGLGLRLIYFSYDVKMKEKGDIPEGYSVSREKKERFSLILESASTNQTSMYLCASVTHRGPYEQYFGPGTRLTVT.

This clone was detected only a few times. V and J are TRBV29-1 and TRBJ2-5; 15 nucleotides line up with TRBD2. Germline assignment: CDR1 SQVTM and CDR2 ANQGSEA. V lost 4 bases and J lost 5; bases outside the gene matches: 2. The CDR3 loop spans 14 amino acids. CDR3: CSVGTSGGVETQYF. The CDR3 DNA follows: TGCAGCGTTGGGACTAGCGGGGGGGTGGAGACCCAGTACTTC.

The chain carries TRBV7-7 and TRBJ2-2; possibly TRBD1 for D (6 bases). This CDR3 spans 16 amino acids. Trimming shortened V by 2 bases and J by 1 base, and 11 bases separated the two germline ends. The V gene's germline CDR1 is SSHAT and CDR2 FNYEAQ (reference sequence). The CDR3 coding sequence is TGTGCCAGCAGCTTAAACCCGGGACAGAACACCGGGGAGCTGTTTTTT. Amino acid sequence: CASSLNPGQNTGELFF.

The genes are TRBV6-1 and TRBJ2-5; possible D gene TRBD2, 6 bases. The J call could be wrong; TRBJ2-7 is a better fit for the DNA end. CDR3 length: 15 residues. Germline CDR1 and CDR2: MNHNS and SASEGT. As DNA, the CDR3 is TGTGCCAGCAGTGTGGAGGGCGGCGCCCCCTCCGAGCAGTACTTC. It encodes CASSVEGGAPSEQYF.

V is TRBV27 and J is TRBJ2-7; 13 bases agree with TRBD2. Germline V gene data show CDR1 as MNHEY and CDR2 as SMNVEV (reference sequence). CDR3 length: 16 amino acids. V lost 5 bases to trimming and J lost 6 bases; unmatched junction nucleotides: 10. This CDR3 is CASSTAATSGGIEQYF. The CDR3 DNA reads TGTGCCAGCAGTACCGCGGCGACTAGCGGGGGGATCGAGCAGTACTTC.

The CDR3 is CASSGATGYGSFDEQFF. DNA for the CDR3: TGCGCCAGCAGTGGGGCGACAGGATACGGTTCCTTCGATGAGCAGTTCTTC. V usage is TRBV10-2 and J usage is TRBJ2-1; D may be TRBD1 (6 bases). Deletions cut 4 bases from V and 8 bases from J, with 24 bases between. This CDR3 contains 17 residues. CDR1 WSHSY and CDR2 SAAADI come from the germline V gene.

This clone showed up just a few times. The rearrangement joins TRBV5-1 to TRBJ2-2; 10 nucleotides align to TRBD2. The V segment lost 4 bases and the J segment 6 bases; nucleotides outside the gene matches: 6. CDR3 size: 15 residues. CDR1 and CDR2 from the germline V gene are SGHRS and YFSETQ. CDR3 in amino acids: CASSLGTSVPGELFF. The CDR3 nucleotides read TGCGCCAGCAGCCTAGGGACTAGCGTCCCCGGGGAGCTGTTTTTT.

This clone turned up a few times. V and J are TRBV4-1 and TRBJ1-1; D may be TRBD1 (6 bases). Germline V gene lookup returns CDR1 MGHRA and CDR2 YSYEKL. Trimming took 2 bases from V and 0 from J, leaving 13 bases between them. The CDR3 has 16 residues. CDR3 sequence: CASSQPGQTVNTEAFF. The DNA of the CDR3 is TGCGCCAGCAGCCAACCCGGACAGACTGTGAACACTGAAGCTTTCTTT.